The 9 T cell receptor beta chains reported below all come from one sample, sequenced in a study of siplizumab effects on memory and regulatory T cells. Using immunoSEQ multiplex PCR, the repertoire was profiled, and TCRdb retains in-frame clones only, with some absent. The sample records about 99,000 clones, over 85% being singletons. Sequenced sample: Tregs sorted from blood. Receptors originate from a human donor in good health.

This chain links TRBV6-6 with TRBJ2-3; D not resolved. The CDR3 consists of 12 residues. The germline V gene encodes CDR1 MNHNY and CDR2 SVGAGI (reference sequence). The germline V and J ends were trimmed by 8 bases and 11 bases, with 17 bases remaining between them. Here the CDR3 DNA reads TGTGCCAGCGATCCCGGGCGCGTGGGGCAGTATTTT. Encoded protein: CASDPGRVGQYF.

The V gene is TRBV28, the J gene TRBJ1-2; D may be TRBD1 (5 bases). There are 14 residues in the CDR3. Germline CDR1 reads MDHEN; CDR2 reads SYDVKM. Deletions cut 2 bases from V and 9 bases from J, with 16 bases between. DNA of the CDR3: TGTGCCAGCAGTTTACCCGGGGCGGCAAGGAGCTACACCTTC. Translation gives CASSLPGAARSYTF.

The chain couples TRBV5-1 to TRBJ1-2; tentative D call: TRBD1 (5 bases). Germline-derived CDR1 and CDR2 are SGHRS and YFSETQ. The ends were cut back, 3 bases at V and 5 bases at J, with 11 bases in the middle. The CDR3 consists of 13 residues. The CDR3 protein is CASSSGHLYGYTF. For the CDR3, the DNA is TGCGCCAGCAGCTCTGGACACCTATATGGCTACACCTTC.

As regards this clone: One junction end does not reproduce the germline sequence, and a read error may be involved. V is TRBV4-3 and J is TRBJ2-3; 8 bases are shared with TRBD2. CDR3 size: 16 residues. Germline V CDR1 and CDR2: LGHNA, YSLEER. CDR3 protein: CASSHGREAGTDTQYF. The CDR3 coding sequence is TGCGCCAGCAGCCACGGGCGGGAGGCGGGCACGGATACGCAGTATTTT.

The chain recombines TRBV7-9 with TRBJ2-3; either TRBD1 or TRBD2 may fit D (5 bases each). This CDR3 comprises 14 residues. The ends were cut back, 5 bases at V and 6 bases at J, with 15 bases in the middle. CDR1 is SEHNR, CDR2 FQNEAQ, per germline (reference sequence). Here the CDR3 DNA reads TGTGCCAGCAGCGCCTACGGGACCGTGGATACGCAGTATTTT. Translated: CASSAYGTVDTQYF.

The chain carries TRBV7-6 and TRBJ2-5, with D possibly matching TRBD1 (5 bases). The CDR3 is made up of 15 amino acids. The germline CDR1 and CDR2 sequences are SGHVS and FNYEAQ. The V end lost 5 bases, the J end lost 5 bases, and 18 bases lay between the germline ends. The DNA of the CDR3 is TGTGCCAGCAGCCAACGCGCAGGGTGGTCGGAGACCCAGTACTTC. Its protein is CASSQRAGWSETQYF.

V is TRBV20-1 and J is TRBJ1-1; D call uncertain. Germline assignment: CDR1 DFQATT and CDR2 SNEGSKA (reference sequence). Trimming shortened V by 1 base and J by 6 bases, and 6 bases separated the two germline ends. This CDR3 region has 11 residues. For the CDR3, the DNA is TGCAGTGCTAGAGGGGGTGCTGAAGCTTTCTTT. Amino acids: CSARGGAEAFF.

The J gene is TRBJ1-5, the V gene TRBV18; D gene uncertain. Germline values: CDR1 KGHSH, CDR2 LQKENI. V lost 3 bases to trimming and J lost 0 bases, with 6 bases between them. The CDR3 runs to 14 residues. The CDR3 DNA is TGTGCCAGCTCACCGGGAAATAGCAATCAGCCCCAGCATTTT. The encoded protein is CASSPGNSNQPQHF.

This chain joins TRBV18 and TRBJ1-1; 8 bases fit TRBD1. The CDR3 has 14 residues. Per germline, CDR1 KGHSH and CDR2 LQKENI. V was pared by 3 bases and J by 4 bases, with 4 bases of the junction left unmatched. CDR3 sequence: CASSPRGRSTEAFF. For the CDR3, the DNA is TGTGCCAGCTCACCCAGGGGGCGTAGCACTGAAGCTTTCTTT.